The clone carrying this TCR beta chain appeared once. This entry belongs to a study of cytomegalovirus exposure and HLA in healthy donors. With 60 Vbeta and 13 Jbeta primers, the PCR was carried out. Sequencing was performed with immunoSEQ multiplex PCR; in TCRdb, only in-frame clones are kept and a portion is missing. The sample has about 150,000 clones, 85% seen once. Sequenced: PBMCs. This TCR came from a boy between 2 and 10 years old in good health and CMV-seronegative.

The CDR3 bases are TGTGCCAGCACCCTGACAGACACCTACGAGCAGTACTTC. It yields the protein CASTLTDTYEQYF. The chain employs TRBV28 and TRBJ2-5, with a tentative D call TRBD1 (5 bases). Gene TRBJ2-7 matches the end of the DNA better, so the J call may be wrong. The CDR3 extends over 13 amino acids. CDR1 and CDR2 (germline): MDHEN, SYDVKM.